The present TCR beta chain was sequenced within a study of cytomegalovirus exposure and HLA in healthy donors. General study points: It was reported in a later analysis that an Asian-associated ancestry cluster showed fewer N-insertions than the approximately 700-donor mean. It was only CMV serostatus that was available as immune exposure information. What TCR beta sequences reportedly achieved was accurate prediction of HLA-A and HLA-B alleles in most subjects.

Primers: 60 Vbeta forward and 13 Jbeta reverse. Sequencing used immunoSEQ multiplex PCR; TCRdb keeps in-frame clones, though not all of them. Of around 160,000 clones in the sample, about 71% were seen once. The CDR3 has 16 residues. The germline V gene encodes CDR1 SGHRS and CDR2 YFSETQ. V shed 3 bases and J shed 0 bases, with 13 bases lying between them. In regard to this clone: Its antigen is undetermined.

The source material was PBMCs. This chain links TRBV5-1 with TRBJ2-1; D may be TRBD2 (6 bases). The source of this sequence is a woman aged 40 to 50 in good health and CMV-seropositive. CDR3 coding DNA: TGCGCCAGCAGCTCACTTAGCGGCGGCTCCTACAATGAGCAGTTCTTC. Encoded protein: CASSSLSGGSYNEQFF.